This entry lists 12 T cell receptor beta chains sequenced from one sample in a study of T cells in Graves' hyperthyroidism and ophthalmopathy. TCR beta CDR3 region amplification was performed from RNA transcripts. RT-PCR in the first round (using the HTBI primer set) targeted the TCR CDR3. TCRdb itself ran the multiplex PCR reads through MiXCR, one entry per CDR3 protein. The sample includes about 510,000 distinct CDR3 sequences, around 43% of them seen just once. Sequencing used peripheral blood or thyroid tissue (not recorded which). The receptors were gathered from an adult woman with Graves' disease, either hyperthyroidism or ophthalmopathy (not recorded which).

This clonotype has only one observation. This sequence joins TRBV6-6 and TRBJ1-1; unclear D gene. Trimming left V 5 bases short and J 6 bases short, with 16 bases between. CDR1 and CDR2 (germline): MNHNY, SVGAGI (reference sequence). The CDR3 totals 14 residues. CDR3 protein: CASSGRTYSSEAFF. In nucleotides, the CDR3 is TGTGCCAGCAGTGGAAGGACGTACAGCTCTGAAGCTTTCTTT.

The chain combines TRBV20-1 with TRBJ2-7; 7 bases fit TRBD2. CDR3 length equals 13 residues. Per the germline V gene, CDR1 is DFQATT and CDR2 is SNEGSKA (reference sequence). With 8 bases clipped from V and 2 bases from J, the junction kept 9 bases outside the gene matches. CDR3 sequence reads: CSRQRGGAYEQYF. Written as DNA, the CDR3 is TGCAGTCGACAGCGGGGAGGTGCCTACGAGCAGTACTTC.

This clonotype was seen a handful of times. V gene TRBV5-5 combines with J gene TRBJ1-1; TRBD1 matches 10 bases. Germline trimming cut 4 bases from V and 2 bases from J; bases unmatched to any gene: 5. The CDR3 consists of 15 residues. Germline values: CDR1 SGHKS, CDR2 YYEKEE (reference sequence). The CDR3 is CASSLRTGGNTEAFF. The CDR3 coding sequence is TGTGCCAGCAGCCTCCGGACAGGGGGAAACACTGAAGCTTTCTTT.

This clonotype was observed many times. The chain links TRBV20-1 to TRBJ1-6; no firm D call. Trimming took 6 bases from V and 1 from J, leaving 16 bases between them. Germline-derived CDR1 and CDR2 are DFQATT and SNEGSKA (reference sequence). CDR3 size: 16 residues. As DNA, the CDR3 is TGCAGTGCCTGGGAGTCCAGCAGGTCCTATAATTCACCCCTCCACTTT. Encoded protein: CSAWESSRSYNSPLHF.

The V and J genes are TRBV5-6 and TRBJ1-2, with D tentatively TRBD1 (5 bases). This CDR3 has 15 residues. Germline V gene data show CDR1 as SGHDT and CDR2 as YYEEEE. V was clipped by 2 bases and J by 8 bases, with 19 bases between them. CDR3 DNA: TGTGCCAGCAGCTTCGTGGACCAGGGAGAGGGGGGCTACACCTTC. Translation: CASSFVDQGEGGYTF. Filled out from reference TRBV5-6 and TRBJ1-2, the complete variable domain reads DAGVTQSPTHLIKTRGQQVTLRCSPKSGHDTVSWYQQALGQGPQFIFQYYEEEERQRGNFPDRFSGHQFPNYSSELNVNALLLGDSALYLCASSFVDQGEGGYTFGSGTRLTVV.

This clonotype was counted ten times or more. The CDR3 region has the DNA TGTGCCAGCAGTTTCGGACAGGGGGCGTTTGGCTACACCTTC. It translates to CASSFGQGAFGYTF. This chain connects TRBV6-5 to TRBJ1-2; 11 bases map to TRBD1. The V gene end was trimmed by 4 bases and the J gene end by 7 bases; junction bases not matched to a gene: 5. Germline CDR1 reads MNHEY; CDR2 reads SVGAGI. The CDR3 length is 14 residues.

The chain links TRBV9 to TRBJ2-5; 7 bases are shared with TRBD2. J lost 5 bases, V lost 3 bases, and 13 bases had no gene match. CDR3 length equals 16 residues. From germline, CDR1 is SGDLS and CDR2 YYNGEE. For the CDR3, the DNA is TGTGCCAGCAGCGACTCGCTATGGGAGGGTGGGGAGACCCAGTACTTC. Protein sequence: CASSDSLWEGGETQYF.

This clonotype was seen at least ten times. The chain combines TRBV5-6 with TRBJ2-7; D uncertain. The CDR3 spans 13 residues. Germline V gene lookup returns CDR1 SGHDT and CDR2 YYEEEE. V gave up 3 bases and J gave up 0 bases, with 7 bases separating them. CDR3 coding DNA: TGTGCCAGCAGCTACTTCAACTCCTACGAGCAGTACTTC. It is translated as CASSYFNSYEQYF.

This clonotype has just a few counts. This chain links TRBV7-9 with TRBJ1-6; D is unresolved. The V gene's germline CDR1 is SEHNR and CDR2 FQNEAQ (reference sequence). CDR3 length: 15 amino acids. Trimming took 2 bases from V and 8 from J, leaving 13 bases between them. DNA of the CDR3: TGTGCCAGCAGCTTAATCTTACCAAGGGATTCACCCCTCCACTTT. Translated: CASSLILPRDSPLHF.

The chain recombines TRBV10-2 with TRBJ2-7; unclear D gene. The V end lost 0 bases, the J end lost 3 bases, and 6 bases lay between the germline ends. CDR1 and CDR2 from the germline V gene are WSHSY and SAAADI. This CDR3 spans 13 amino acids. The CDR3 reads CASSESGFYEQYF. In DNA, the CDR3 is TGCGCCAGCAGTGAGTCTGGATTCTACGAGCAGTACTTC.

The chain is built from TRBV7-3 and TRBJ2-2; unclear D gene. CDR3 length: 13 residues. V was shortened by 3 bases and J by 6 bases, with 8 bases between the two germline ends. The germline CDR1 and CDR2 sequences are SGHTA and FQGTGA. The CDR3 loop is CASSFRRAGELFF. The CDR3 DNA reads TGTGCCAGCAGCTTTAGGCGCGCCGGGGAGCTGTTTTTT.

The rearrangement links TRBV20-1 to TRBJ1-6; maybe TRBD1 (5 bases). In germline, CDR1 is DFQATT, CDR2 SNEGSKA (reference sequence). V was pared by 0 bases and J by 7 bases, with 19 bases between. This CDR3 is built from 17 residues. The CDR3 spells CSARDRLRDVKNSPLHF. Written as DNA, the CDR3 is TGCAGTGCTAGAGATCGTCTCCGGGACGTGAAGAATTCACCCCTCCACTTT.